This T cell receptor (beta chain) comes out of a study of sequential checkpoint blockade in melanoma. Background on the study: Patients were randomized 1:1 to nivolumab-then-ipilimumab or ipilimumab-then-nivolumab first-line.

Noted treatment: randomized to nivolumab then ipilimumab (arm A) or the reverse (arm B). TCRdb's table, derived via immunoSEQ multiplex PCR, lists solely in-frame clones and lacks some. The sample yields 15,000 or so clones, more than 85% seen once. The ends were cut back, 0 bases at V and 6 bases at J, with 11 bases in the middle. CDR1 is SGHVS and CDR2 is FQNEAQ in the germline V gene. The CDR3 runs 14 residues. The receptor was derived from a human donor with melanoma. The V call is TRBV7-8, the J call TRBJ1-1; TRBD1 is a possible D gene (5 bases). The material sequenced was CD8+ T cells sorted from blood (inferred from file names), taken from a patient given nivolumab and ipilimumab in sequence. CDR3 sequence reads: CASSLAPTDSEAFF. The CDR3 nucleotides read TGTGCCAGCAGCTTAGCTCCGACAGACTCTGAAGCTTTCTTT.